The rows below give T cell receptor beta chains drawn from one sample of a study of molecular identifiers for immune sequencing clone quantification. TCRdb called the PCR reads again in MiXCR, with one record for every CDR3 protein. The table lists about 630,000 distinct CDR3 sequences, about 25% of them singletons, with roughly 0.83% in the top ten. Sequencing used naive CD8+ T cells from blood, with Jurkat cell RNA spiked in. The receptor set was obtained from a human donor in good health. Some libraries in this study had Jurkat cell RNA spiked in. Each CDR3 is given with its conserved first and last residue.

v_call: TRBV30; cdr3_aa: CAWRRDPANYGYTF
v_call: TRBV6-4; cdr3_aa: CASTNPAGGWNQPQHF
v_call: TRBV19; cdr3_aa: CASGDRVEGNQPQHF
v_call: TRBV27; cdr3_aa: CASSLSGPNYGYTF
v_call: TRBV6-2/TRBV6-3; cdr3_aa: CASSYVRGDWTEAFF
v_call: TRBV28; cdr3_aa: CASSFRDGDQPQHF
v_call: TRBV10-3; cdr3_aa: CAIMDGSLAGGPVQYF
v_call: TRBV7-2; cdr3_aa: CASSLGAGGYNEQFF
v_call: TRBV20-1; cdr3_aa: CSARDPDTFSGANVLTF
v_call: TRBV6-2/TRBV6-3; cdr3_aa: CASVPGGFLGDEQFF
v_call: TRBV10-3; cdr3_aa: CAVSESAGLGTQYF
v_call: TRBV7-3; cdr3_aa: CASSQQGGEQFF
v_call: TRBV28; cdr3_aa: CANLATREWVHEQFF
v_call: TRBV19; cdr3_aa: CASSADYGNPPQHF
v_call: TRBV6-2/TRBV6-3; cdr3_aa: CASSYIPTDYPYEQYF